The rows below give T cell receptor beta chains drawn from one sample of a study of cytomegalovirus exposure and HLA in healthy donors. The protocol was immunoSEQ multiplex PCR, while the TCRdb copy is restricted to in-frame clones and leaves out a portion. The profile shows over 150,000 clones, 74% of them singletons. Sequencing was performed on PBMCs. Receptor source: a young woman in good health and CMV-seropositive. Each CDR3 is given with its conserved first and last residue. The order of the fields is D gene, clone size, J gene, V gene, CDR3 DNA, CDR3 protein. A D gene is named only where the DNA matches it firmly. Clone size is given for some rows only: seen once, a few or many times, or a class if the clone is expanded.

TRBD2 | few | TRBJ2-2 | TRBV5-6 | TGTGCCAGCAGCGCCGGGACTAGTACCGGGGAGCTGTTTTTT | CASSAGTSTGELFF
TRBD2 | once | TRBJ2-5 | TRBV11-2 | TGTGCCAGCAGCTTATGGCTAGCGGGAACACAAGAGACCCAGTACTTC | CASSLWLAGTQETQYF
NA | NA | TRBJ2-7 | TRBV5-1 | TGCGCCAGCAGCTTGGCCGAGGGCTCCGAGCAGTACTTC | CASSLAEGSEQYF
TRBD1 | NA | TRBJ2-7 | TRBV27 | TGTGCCAGCAGTTTAGGCAGGGGGCCCTCCTACGAGCAGTACTTC | CASSLGRGPSYEQYF
NA | NA | TRBJ1-1 | TRBV18 | TGTGCCAGCTCACTAAAGACAGCTTCAACCGTGAACACTGAAGCTTTCTTT | CASSLKTASTVNTEAFF
TRBD2 | once | TRBJ2-7 | TRBV7-2 | TGTGCCAGCAGCTTAGCGCGGACTAGCGGCTACGAGCAGTACTTC | CASSLARTSGYEQYF
NA | NA | TRBJ2-7 | TRBV6-5 | TGTGCCAGCACCCCAGGACAGTCCTACGAGCAGTACTTC | CASTPGQSYEQYF
TRBD2 | NA | TRBJ2-2 | TRBV19 | TGTGCCAGTAGTATCGCGGGAGCCACCGGGGAGCTGTTTTTT | CASSIAGATGELFF
TRBD2 | NA | TRBJ2-3 | TRBV5-1 | TGCGCCAGCAGCTTGGCCGGGGCGGGAGAAGTAGATACGCAGTATTTT | CASSLAGAGEVDTQYF
TRBD2 | NA | TRBJ2-7 | TRBV5-1 | TGCGCCAGCAGCTTGGATCCGGGACTAGCGGGAGTGAGTCGGTCCCACGAGCAGTACTTC | CASSLDPGLAGVSRSHEQYF
NA | NA | TRBJ2-2 | TRBV19 | TGTGCCAGTAGTTTCGGGTCCTCGGAGAACACCGGGGAGCTGTTTTTT | CASSFGSSENTGELFF
NA | NA | TRBJ1-4 | TRBV19 | TGTGCCACATGGGACACCTCAACTAATGAAAAACTGTTTTTT | CATWDTSTNEKLFF
TRBD2 | few | TRBJ2-7 | TRBV7-9 | TGTGCCAGCAGCCCCCTATCAAGCGGGAGCACTTACGAGCAGTACTTC | CASSPLSSGSTYEQYF
NA | NA | TRBJ1-2 | TRBV28 | TGTGCCAGCAGTTTATCCCCGGACGGCGGGGCGAGGGGCTACACCTTC | CASSLSPDGGARGYTF
NA | NA | TRBJ1-1 | TRBV28 | TGTGCCAGCAGTCCCGGAGATTTCACTGAAGCTTTCTTT | CASSPGDFTEAFF
TRBD2 | NA | TRBJ2-3 | TRBV9 | TGTGCCAGCAGCGTTAGCGGGAGAGGGGCAGATACGCAGTATTTT | CASSVSGRGADTQYF
TRBD1 | NA | TRBJ2-7 | TRBV28 | TGTGCCAGCAGCCCCCCAGGGGGTACTACCTACGAGCAGTACTTC | CASSPPGGTTYEQYF
NA | once | TRBJ1-6 | TRBV6-1 | TGTGCCAGCAGTGAAGCTGACAAATATAATTCACCCCTCCACTTT | CASSEADKYNSPLHF
NA | few | TRBJ2-7 | TRBV13 | TGTGCCAGCAGCTTAACCCCGGGTGAGCAGTACTTC | CASSLTPGEQYF
NA | NA | TRBJ1-3 | TRBV27 | TGTGCCAGCAGTTTATCCGGAGCTCTGGGAAACACCATATATTTT | CASSLSGALGNTIYF
NA | few | TRBJ2-1 | TRBV18 | TGTGCCAGCTCACCCGTGGGGAGCGGATCCTACAATGAGCAGTTCTTC | CASSPVGSGSYNEQFF
TRBD2 | NA | TRBJ2-5 | TRBV5-4 | TGTGCCAGCAGCTCGTCAGGGACTAGCGGGAGGGCCGGGGAGACCCAGTACTTC | CASSSSGTSGRAGETQYF
NA | NA | TRBJ2-1 | TRBV28 | TGTGCCAGCAGCATCACCGGGGGACGGAGCTCCTACAATGAGCAGTTCTTC | CASSITGGRSSYNEQFF
TRBD1 | NA | TRBJ2-2 | TRBV5-1 | TGCGCCAGCAGCTTAACAGGGGAAGGGAACACCGGGGAGCTGTTTTTT | CASSLTGEGNTGELFF
NA | NA | TRBJ1-4 | TRBV6-1 | TGTGCCAGCAGGTATAATGACAGACTTAATGAAAAACTGTTTTTT | CASRYNDRLNEKLFF
NA | NA | TRBJ2-2 | TRBV5-1 | TGCGCCAGCAGCCGCCGGGACACCGTCACCGGGGAGCTGTTTTTT | CASSRRDTVTGELFF
NA | few | TRBJ2-6 | TRBV19 | TGTGCCAGTAGCACTTTCAGGGTTGGGGCCAACGTCCTGACTTTC | CASSTFRVGANVLTF
NA | NA | TRBJ1-1 | TRBV5-1 | TGCGCCAGCAGCTTGACAGGGATGGCTGAAGCTTTCTTT | CASSLTGMAEAFF
NA | once | TRBJ1-2 | TRBV5-4 | TGTGCCAGCAGCTTGGATCACCTCAACACTAACTATGGCTACACCTTC | CASSLDHLNTNYGYTF
TRBD1 | once | TRBJ2-5 | TRBV10-3 | TGTGCCATCAGTGAGTCGACAGGGAAAGCGACCCAGTACTTC | CAISESTGKATQYF
NA | NA | TRBJ2-3 | TRBV9 | TGTGCCAGCAGCGGTCAACTGCTCACAGATACGCAGTATTTT | CASSGQLLTDTQYF
NA | NA | TRBJ1-1 | TRBV11-2 | TGTGCCAGCAGCTTACAGAACACTGAAGCTTTCTTT | CASSLQNTEAFF
TRBD2 | NA | TRBJ2-3 | TRBV28 | TGTGCCAGCAGTTTATGGCGTTGGCTAGCGGGAGAAGATACGCAGTATTTT | CASSLWRWLAGEDTQYF
TRBD1 | NA | TRBJ2-7 | TRBV5-5 | TGTGCCAGCAGCCCCCGGGACAGAGCCTACGAGCAGTACTTC | CASSPRDRAYEQYF
NA | NA | TRBJ2-7 | TRBV15 | TGTGCCACCTCACCGGAGCGATCCTACGAGCAGTACTTC | CATSPERSYEQYF
NA | NA | TRBJ1-2 | TRBV15 | TGTGCCACCAGCAGCCCAGGGGATGGCTACACCTTC | CATSSPGDGYTF
TRBD1 | NA | TRBJ1-2 | TRBV7-9 | TGTGCCAGCAGCTTGGGGACAGATGCTATGCATGGCTACACCTTC | CASSLGTDAMHGYTF
TRBD2 | few | TRBJ2-1 | TRBV15 | TGTGCCACCAGCAGAGGTACTACTAGCGGGTACAATGAGCAGTTCTTC | CATSRGTTSGYNEQFF
TRBD1 | once | TRBJ2-7 | TRBV19 | TGTGCCAGTACCCCCACGAGAACAGGGGGCTTCCACGAGCAGTACTTC | CASTPTRTGGFHEQYF
TRBD2 | NA | TRBJ2-1 | TRBV18 | TGTGCCAGCTCACAGGGACTAGCGGCCTACAATGAGCAGTTCTTC | CASSQGLAAYNEQFF
TRBD1 | NA | TRBJ2-1 | TRBV2 | TGTGCCAGCAGTGCCGAACAGGGGGCGCGGAATGAGCAGTTCTTC | CASSAEQGARNEQFF
NA | NA | TRBJ1-5 | TRBV7-9 | TGTGCCAGCAGCTCCAACAGTTCCAATAGCAATCAGCCCCAGCATTTT | CASSSNSSNSNQPQHF
NA | NA | TRBJ1-2 | TRBV4-2 | TGTGCCAGCAGCCAAGAAGGTAGCCCCGCTAACTATGGCTACACCTTC | CASSQEGSPANYGYTF
TRBD1 | NA | TRBJ1-1 | TRBV7-2 | TGTGCCAGCAGCTCAGCGACAGGGTTGACTGAAGCTTTCTTT | CASSSATGLTEAFF
NA | once | TRBJ2-7 | TRBV7-9 | TGTGCCAGCAGCCCCCCCGGGTCCTACGAGCAGTACTTC | CASSPPGSYEQYF
NA | NA | TRBJ1-2 | TRBV11-2 | TGTGCCAGCAGTCGACTCAGGGGCGAGGATGGCTACACCTTC | CASSRLRGEDGYTF
NA | NA | TRBJ1-3 | TRBV29-1 | TGCAGCGTTGAAGATCAGGGGTCTGGAAACACCATATATTTT | CSVEDQGSGNTIYF
NA | NA | TRBJ2-6 | TRBV7-8 | TGTGCCAGCAGATCTATCAGGGGCTCCCCTGGGGCCAACGTCCTGACTTTC | CASRSIRGSPGANVLTF
NA | NA | TRBJ1-1 | TRBV6-5 | TGTGCCAGCAGCCGCATGCTTCAGGGGAAAGGTGAAGCTTTCTTT | CASSRMLQGKGEAFF
NA | NA | TRBJ2-7 | TRBV29-1 | TGCAGCGTTGCGGGAGGGGGCTCCCTCGAGCAGTACTTC | CSVAGGGSLEQYF
TRBD2 | NA | TRBJ2-7 | TRBV11-2 | TGTGCCAGCAGCTCGTTCCCTTTAGCGGGAGGGCCTCTGTACGAGCAGTACTTC | CASSSFPLAGGPLYEQYF
TRBD2 | NA | TRBJ2-1 | TRBV28 | TGTGCCAGTAGAGTGGCGGGAGGGGTCTACAATGAGCAGTTCTTC | CASRVAGGVYNEQFF
NA | NA | TRBJ1-5 | TRBV19 | TGTGCCAGTAGTAACTGGCGGGATGGCAATCAGCCCCAGCATTTT | CASSNWRDGNQPQHF
TRBD1 | NA | TRBJ2-7 | TRBV6-5 | TGTGCCAGCAGTTACGGGACAGGGGACGACGAGCAGTACTTC | CASSYGTGDDEQYF
TRBD2 | NA | TRBJ2-5 | TRBV5-1 | TGCGCCAGCAGCTTGAAACTAGCGGGGGAGGAGACCCAGTACTTC | CASSLKLAGEETQYF